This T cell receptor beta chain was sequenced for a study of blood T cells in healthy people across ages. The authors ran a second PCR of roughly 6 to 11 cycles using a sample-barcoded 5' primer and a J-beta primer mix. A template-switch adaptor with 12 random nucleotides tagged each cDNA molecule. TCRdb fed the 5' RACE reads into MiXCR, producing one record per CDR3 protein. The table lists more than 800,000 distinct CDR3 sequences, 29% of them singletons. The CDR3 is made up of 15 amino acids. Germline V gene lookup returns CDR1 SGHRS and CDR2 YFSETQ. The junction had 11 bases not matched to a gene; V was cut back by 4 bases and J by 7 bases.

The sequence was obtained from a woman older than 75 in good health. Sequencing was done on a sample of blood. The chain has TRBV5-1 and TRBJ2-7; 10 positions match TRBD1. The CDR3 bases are TGCGCCAGCAGCGAATTGCGACAGGGGGCTGGAGAGCAGTACTTC. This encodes CASSELRQGAGEQYF.